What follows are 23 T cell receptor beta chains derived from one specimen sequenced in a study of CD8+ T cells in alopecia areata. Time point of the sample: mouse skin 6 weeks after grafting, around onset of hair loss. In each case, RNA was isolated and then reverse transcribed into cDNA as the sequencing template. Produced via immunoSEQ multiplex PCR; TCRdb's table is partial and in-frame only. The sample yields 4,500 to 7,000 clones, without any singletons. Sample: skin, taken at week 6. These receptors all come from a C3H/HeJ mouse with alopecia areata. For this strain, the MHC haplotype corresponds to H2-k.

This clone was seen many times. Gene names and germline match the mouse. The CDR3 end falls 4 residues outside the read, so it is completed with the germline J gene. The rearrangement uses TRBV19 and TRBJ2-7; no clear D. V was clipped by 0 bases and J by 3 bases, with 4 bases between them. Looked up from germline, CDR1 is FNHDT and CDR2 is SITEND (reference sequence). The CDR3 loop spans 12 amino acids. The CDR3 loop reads CASSIDSYEQYF. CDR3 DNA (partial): TGTGCCAGCAGTATAGACAGCTAT.

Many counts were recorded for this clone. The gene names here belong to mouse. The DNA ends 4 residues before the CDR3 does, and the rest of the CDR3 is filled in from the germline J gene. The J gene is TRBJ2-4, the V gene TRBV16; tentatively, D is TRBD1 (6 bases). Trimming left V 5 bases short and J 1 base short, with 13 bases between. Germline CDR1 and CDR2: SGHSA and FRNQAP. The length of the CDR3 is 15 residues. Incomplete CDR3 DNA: TGTGCAAGCAGCCCCCGCAGGGGAGGTCAAAAC. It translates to CASSPRRGGQN. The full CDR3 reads CASSPRRGGQNTLYF. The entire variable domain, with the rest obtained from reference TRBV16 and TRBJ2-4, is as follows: NAGVIQTPRHKVTGKGQEATLWCEPISGHSAVFWYRQTIVQGLEFLTYFRNQAPIDDSGMPKERFSAQMPNQSHSTLKIQSTQPQDSAVYLCASSPRRGGQNTLYFGAGTRLSVL.

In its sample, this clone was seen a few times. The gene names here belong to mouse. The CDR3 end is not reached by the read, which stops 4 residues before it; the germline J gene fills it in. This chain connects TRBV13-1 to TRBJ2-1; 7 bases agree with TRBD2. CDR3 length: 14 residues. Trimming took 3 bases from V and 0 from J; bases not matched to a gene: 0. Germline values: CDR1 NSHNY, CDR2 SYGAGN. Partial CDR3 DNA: TGTGCCAGCAGTGGACTGGGTAACTATGCT. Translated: CASSGLGNYA. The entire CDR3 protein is CASSGLGNYAEQFF.

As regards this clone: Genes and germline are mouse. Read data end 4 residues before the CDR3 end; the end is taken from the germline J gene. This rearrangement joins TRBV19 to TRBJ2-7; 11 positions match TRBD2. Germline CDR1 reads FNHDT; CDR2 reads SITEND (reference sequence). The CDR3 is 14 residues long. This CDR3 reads CASSSGTGGYEQYF. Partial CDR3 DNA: TGTGCCAGCAGTTCCGGGACTGGGGGATAT.

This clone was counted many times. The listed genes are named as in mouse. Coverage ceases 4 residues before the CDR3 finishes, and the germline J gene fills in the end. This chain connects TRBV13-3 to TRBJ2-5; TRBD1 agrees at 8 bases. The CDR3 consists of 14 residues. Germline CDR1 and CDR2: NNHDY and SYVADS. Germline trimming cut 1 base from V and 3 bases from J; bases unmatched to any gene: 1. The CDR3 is CASSDHRGQDTQYF. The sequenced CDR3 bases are TGTGCCAGCAGTGATCACAGGGGGCAAGAC.

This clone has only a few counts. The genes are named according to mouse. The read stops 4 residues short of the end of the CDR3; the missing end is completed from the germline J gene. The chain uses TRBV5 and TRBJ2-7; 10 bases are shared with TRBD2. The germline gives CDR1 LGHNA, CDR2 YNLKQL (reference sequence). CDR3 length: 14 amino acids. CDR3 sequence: CASSRRDWGYEQYF. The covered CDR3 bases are TGTGCCAGCAGCCGCCGGGACTGGGGTTAT.

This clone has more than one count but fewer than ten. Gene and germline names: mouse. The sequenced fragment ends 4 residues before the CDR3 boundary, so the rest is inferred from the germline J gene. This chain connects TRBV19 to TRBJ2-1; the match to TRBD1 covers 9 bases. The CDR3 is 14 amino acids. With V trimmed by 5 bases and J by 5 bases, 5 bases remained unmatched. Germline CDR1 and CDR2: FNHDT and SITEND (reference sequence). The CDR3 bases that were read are TGTGCCAGCAGGCTAGACAGGGGGAATGCT. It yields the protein CASRLDRGNA. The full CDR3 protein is CASRLDRGNAEQFF.

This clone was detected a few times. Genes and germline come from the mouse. The CDR3 DNA, read in part, is TGTGCCAGCGGTGATCTTGGGACAGGGAACTCC. It translates to CASGDLGTGNS. The entire CDR3 reads CASGDLGTGNSDYTF. This chain connects TRBV13-2 to TRBJ1-2; 9 positions agree with TRBD1. The read finishes 4 residues shy of the CDR3 end, and the germline J gene is used to complete it. Germline V gives CDR1 NNHNN, CDR2 SYGAGS (reference sequence). This CDR3 region has 15 residues. V lost 1 base to trimming and J lost 2 bases; unmatched junction nucleotides: 3.

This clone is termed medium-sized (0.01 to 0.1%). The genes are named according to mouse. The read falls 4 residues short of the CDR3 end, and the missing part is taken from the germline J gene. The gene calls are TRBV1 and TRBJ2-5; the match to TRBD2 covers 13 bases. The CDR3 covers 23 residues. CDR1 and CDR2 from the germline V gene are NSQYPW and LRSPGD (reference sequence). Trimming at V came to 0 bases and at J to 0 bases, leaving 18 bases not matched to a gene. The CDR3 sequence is CTCSADHGQPGTGGGINQDTQYF. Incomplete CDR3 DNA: TGCACCTGCAGTGCAGATCATGGGCAACCCGGGACTGGGGGGGGTATTAACCAAGAC.

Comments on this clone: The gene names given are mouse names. The covered CDR3 bases are TGTGGTGCTAGGGATGGGGGGAACTATGCT. Its protein is CGARDGGNYA. From start to end, the CDR3 is CGARDGGNYAEQFF. The V call is TRBV20, the J call TRBJ2-1; 7 bases match TRBD2. The CDR3 extends 4 residues past the end of the read, so its final part is completed from the germline J gene. The CDR3 is 14 amino acids. The V gene's germline CDR1 is GFQATS and CDR2 STVNSAI. V lost 0 bases to trimming and J lost 1 base; unmatched junction nucleotides: 0.

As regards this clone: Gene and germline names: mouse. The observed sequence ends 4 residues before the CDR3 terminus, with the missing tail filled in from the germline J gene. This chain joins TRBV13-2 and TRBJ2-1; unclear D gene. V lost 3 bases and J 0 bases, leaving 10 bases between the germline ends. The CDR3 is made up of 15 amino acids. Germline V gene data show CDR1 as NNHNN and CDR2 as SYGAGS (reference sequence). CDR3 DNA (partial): TGTGCCAGCGGTGGTCACTACTATAACTATGCT. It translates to CASGGHYYNYA. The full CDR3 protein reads CASGGHYYNYAEQFF.

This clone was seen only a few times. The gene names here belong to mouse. The covered CDR3 bases are TGTGCCAGCAGCTTAAGGACTGGGGGGGTTCAAAAC. This gives the protein CASSLRTGGVQN. The full-length CDR3 reads as CASSLRTGGVQNTLYF. This chain links TRBV3 with TRBJ2-4, with 12 bases fitting TRBD2. The CDR3 extends 4 residues past the end of the read, so its final part is completed from the germline J gene. CDR3 length: 16 amino acids. Germline V gives CDR1 SNHLY, CDR2 FYNGKV (reference sequence). The junction had 2 bases not matched to a gene; V was cut back by 2 bases and J by 2 bases. The full variable domain, its missing parts supplied by reference TRBV3 and TRBJ2-4, is GPKVLQIPSHQIIDMGQMVTLNCDPVSNHLYFYWYKQILGQQMEFLVNFYNGKVMEKSKLFKDQFSVERPDGSYFTLKIQPTALEDSAVYFCASSLRTGGVQNTLYFGAGTRLSVL.

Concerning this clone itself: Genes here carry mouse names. The sequenced part of the CDR3 DNA is TGTGCCAGCGGTGACCTGGGGGACTATGCT. The encoded protein is CASGDLGDYA. The complete CDR3 reads CASGDLGDYAEQFF. The chain links TRBV13-2 to TRBJ2-1; TRBD2 agrees at 7 bases. The read finishes 4 residues shy of the CDR3 end, and the germline J gene is used to complete it. The ends lost 2 bases at V and 2 bases at J; junction bases unmatched: 1. The CDR3 covers 14 residues. Germline values: CDR1 NNHNN, CDR2 SYGAGS (reference sequence).

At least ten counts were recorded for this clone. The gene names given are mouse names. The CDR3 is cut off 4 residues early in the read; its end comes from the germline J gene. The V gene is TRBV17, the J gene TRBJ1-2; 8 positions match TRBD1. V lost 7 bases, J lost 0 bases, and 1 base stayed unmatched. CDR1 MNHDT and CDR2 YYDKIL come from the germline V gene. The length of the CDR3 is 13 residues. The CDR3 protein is CASKTGANSDYTF. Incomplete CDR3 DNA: TGTGCTAGCAAGACAGGGGCAAACTCC.

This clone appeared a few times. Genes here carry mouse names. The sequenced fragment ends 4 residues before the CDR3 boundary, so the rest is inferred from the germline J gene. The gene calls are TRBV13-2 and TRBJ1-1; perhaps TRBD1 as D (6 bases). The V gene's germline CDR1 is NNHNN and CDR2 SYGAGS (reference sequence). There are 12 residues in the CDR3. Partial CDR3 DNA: TGTGCCAGCGGTGACAGGGGAACA. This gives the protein CASGDRGT. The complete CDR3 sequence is CASGDRGTEVFF.

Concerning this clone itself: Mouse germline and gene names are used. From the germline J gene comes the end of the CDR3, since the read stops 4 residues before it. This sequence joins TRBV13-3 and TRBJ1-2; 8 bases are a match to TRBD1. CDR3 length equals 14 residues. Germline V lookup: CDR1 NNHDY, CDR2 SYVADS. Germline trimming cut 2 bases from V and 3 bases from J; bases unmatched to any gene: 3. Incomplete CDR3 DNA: TGTGCCAGCAGTGACAGGGGGCGAGACTCC. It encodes CASSDRGRDS. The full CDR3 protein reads CASSDRGRDSDYTF.

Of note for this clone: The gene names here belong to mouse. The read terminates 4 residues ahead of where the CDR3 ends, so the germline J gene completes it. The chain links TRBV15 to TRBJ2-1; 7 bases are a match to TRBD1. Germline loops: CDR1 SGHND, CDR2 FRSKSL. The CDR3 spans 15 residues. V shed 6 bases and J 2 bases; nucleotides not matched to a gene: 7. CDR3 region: CASSRQGGYYAEQFF. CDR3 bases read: TGTGCCAGCAGCCGACAGGGAGGATACTATGCT.

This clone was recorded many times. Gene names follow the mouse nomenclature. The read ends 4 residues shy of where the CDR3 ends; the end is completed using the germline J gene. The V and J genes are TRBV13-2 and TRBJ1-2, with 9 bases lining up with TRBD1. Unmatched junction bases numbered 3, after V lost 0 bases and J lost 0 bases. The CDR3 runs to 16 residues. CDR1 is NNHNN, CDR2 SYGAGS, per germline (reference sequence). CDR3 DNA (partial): TGTGCCAGCGGTGATGCGGGACAGGGTGCAAACTCC. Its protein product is CASGDAGQGANS. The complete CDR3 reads CASGDAGQGANSDYTF.

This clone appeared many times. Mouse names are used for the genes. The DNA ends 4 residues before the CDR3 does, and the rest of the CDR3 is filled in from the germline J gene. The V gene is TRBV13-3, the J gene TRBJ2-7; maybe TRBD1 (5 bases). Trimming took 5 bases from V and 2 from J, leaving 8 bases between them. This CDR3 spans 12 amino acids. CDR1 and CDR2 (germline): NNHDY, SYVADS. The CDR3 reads CASRDKTYEQYF. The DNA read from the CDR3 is TGTGCCAGCAGGGACAAAACCTAT.

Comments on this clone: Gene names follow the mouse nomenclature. CDR3 region: CASSIRGGYEQYF. CDR3 DNA (partial): TGTGCCAGCAGTATCCGGGGGGGCTAT. The rearrangement links TRBV19 to TRBJ2-7, with 7 bases matching TRBD2. The DNA ends 4 residues before the CDR3 does, and the rest of the CDR3 is filled in from the germline J gene. The junction had 2 bases not matched to a gene; V was cut back by 2 bases and J by 3 bases. Germline CDR1 FNHDT, CDR2 SITEND (reference sequence). The CDR3 consists of 13 residues.

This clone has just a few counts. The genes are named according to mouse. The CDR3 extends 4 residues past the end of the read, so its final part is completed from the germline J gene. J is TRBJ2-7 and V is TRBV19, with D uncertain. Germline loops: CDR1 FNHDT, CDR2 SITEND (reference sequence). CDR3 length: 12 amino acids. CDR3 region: CASSPAGYEQYF. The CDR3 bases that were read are TGTGCCAGCAGCCCCGCAGGTTAT. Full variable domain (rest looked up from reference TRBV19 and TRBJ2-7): GGIITQTPKFLIGQEGQKLTLKCQQNFNHDTMYWYRQDSGKGLRLIYYSITENDLQKGDLSEGYDASREKKSSFSLTVTSAQKNEMAVFLCASSPAGYEQYFGPGTRLTVL.

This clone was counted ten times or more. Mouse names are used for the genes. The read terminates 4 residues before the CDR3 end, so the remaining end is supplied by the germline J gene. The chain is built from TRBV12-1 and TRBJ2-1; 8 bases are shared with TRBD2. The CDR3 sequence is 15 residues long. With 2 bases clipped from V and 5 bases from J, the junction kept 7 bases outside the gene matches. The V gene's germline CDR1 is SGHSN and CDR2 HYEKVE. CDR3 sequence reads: CASSPDWGLHAEQFF. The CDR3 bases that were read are TGTGCCAGCTCTCCCGACTGGGGTCTGCATGCT. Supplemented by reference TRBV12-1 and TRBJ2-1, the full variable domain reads DSGVVQSPRHIIKEKGGRSVLTCIPISGHSNVVWYQQTLGKELKFLIQHYEKVERDKGFLPSRFSVQQFDDYHSEMNMSALELEDSAMYFCASSPDWGLHAEQFFGPGTRLTVL.

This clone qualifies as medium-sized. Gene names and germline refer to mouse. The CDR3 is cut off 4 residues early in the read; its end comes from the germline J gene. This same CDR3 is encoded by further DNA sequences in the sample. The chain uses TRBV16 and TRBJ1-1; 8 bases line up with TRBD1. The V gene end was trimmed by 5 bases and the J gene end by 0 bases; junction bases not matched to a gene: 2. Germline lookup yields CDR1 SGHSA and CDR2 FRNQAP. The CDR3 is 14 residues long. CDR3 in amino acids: CASSLQGANTEVFF. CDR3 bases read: TGTGCAAGCAGCCTACAGGGGGCAAACACA.